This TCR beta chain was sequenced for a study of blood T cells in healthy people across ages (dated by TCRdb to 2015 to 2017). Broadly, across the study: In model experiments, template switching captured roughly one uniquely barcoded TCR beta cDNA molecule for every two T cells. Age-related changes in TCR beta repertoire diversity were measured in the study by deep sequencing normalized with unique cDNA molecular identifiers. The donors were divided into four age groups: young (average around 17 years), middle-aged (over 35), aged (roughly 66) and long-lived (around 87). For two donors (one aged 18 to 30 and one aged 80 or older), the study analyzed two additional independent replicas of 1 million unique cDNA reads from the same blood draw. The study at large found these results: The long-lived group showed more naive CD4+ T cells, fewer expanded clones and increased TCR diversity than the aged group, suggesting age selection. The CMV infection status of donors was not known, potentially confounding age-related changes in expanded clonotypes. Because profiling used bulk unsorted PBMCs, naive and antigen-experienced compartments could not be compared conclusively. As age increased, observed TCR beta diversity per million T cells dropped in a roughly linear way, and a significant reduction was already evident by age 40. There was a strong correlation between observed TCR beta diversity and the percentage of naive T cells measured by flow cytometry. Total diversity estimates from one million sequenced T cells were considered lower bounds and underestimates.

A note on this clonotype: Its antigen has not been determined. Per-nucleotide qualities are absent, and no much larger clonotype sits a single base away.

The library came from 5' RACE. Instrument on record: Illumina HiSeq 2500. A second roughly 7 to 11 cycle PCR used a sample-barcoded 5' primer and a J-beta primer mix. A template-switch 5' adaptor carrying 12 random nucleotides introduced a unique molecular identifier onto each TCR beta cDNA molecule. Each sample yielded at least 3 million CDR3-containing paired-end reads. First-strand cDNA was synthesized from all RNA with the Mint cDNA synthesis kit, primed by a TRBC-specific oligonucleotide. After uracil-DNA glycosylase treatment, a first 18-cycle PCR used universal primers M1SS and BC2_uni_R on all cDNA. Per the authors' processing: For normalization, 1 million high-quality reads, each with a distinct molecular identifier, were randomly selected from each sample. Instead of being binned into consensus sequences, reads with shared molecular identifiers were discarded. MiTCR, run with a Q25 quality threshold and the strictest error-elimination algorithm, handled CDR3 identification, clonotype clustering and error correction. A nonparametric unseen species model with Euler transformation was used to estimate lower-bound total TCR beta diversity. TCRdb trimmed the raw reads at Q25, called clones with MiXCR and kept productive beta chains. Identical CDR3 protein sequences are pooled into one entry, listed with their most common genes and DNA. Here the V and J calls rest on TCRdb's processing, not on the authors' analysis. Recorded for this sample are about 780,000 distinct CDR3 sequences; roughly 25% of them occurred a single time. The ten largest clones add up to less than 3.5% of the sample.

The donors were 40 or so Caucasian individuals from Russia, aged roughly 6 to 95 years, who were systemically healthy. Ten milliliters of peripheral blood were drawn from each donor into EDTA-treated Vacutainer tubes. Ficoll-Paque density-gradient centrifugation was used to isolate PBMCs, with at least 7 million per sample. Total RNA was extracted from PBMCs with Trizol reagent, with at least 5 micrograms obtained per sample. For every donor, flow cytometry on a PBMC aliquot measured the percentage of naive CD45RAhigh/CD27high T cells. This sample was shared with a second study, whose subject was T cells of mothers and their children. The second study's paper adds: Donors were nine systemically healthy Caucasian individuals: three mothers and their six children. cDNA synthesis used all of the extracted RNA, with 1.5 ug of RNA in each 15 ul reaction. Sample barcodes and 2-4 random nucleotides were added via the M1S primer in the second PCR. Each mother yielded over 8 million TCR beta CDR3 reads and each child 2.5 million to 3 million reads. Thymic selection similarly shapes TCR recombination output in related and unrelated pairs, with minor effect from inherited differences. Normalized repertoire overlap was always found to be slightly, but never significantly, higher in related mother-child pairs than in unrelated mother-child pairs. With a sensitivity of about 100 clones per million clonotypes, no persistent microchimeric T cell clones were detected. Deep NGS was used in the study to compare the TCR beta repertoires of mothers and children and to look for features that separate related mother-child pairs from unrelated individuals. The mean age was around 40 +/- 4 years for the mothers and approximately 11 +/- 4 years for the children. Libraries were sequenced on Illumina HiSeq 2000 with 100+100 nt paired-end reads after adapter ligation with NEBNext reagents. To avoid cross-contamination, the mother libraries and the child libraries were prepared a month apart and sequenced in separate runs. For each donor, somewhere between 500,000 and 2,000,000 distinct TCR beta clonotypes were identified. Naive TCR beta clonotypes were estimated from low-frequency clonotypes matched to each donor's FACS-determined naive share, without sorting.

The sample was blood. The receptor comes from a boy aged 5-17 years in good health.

The nucleotide sequence is TGCGCCAGCAGCTTCCACGACAGGGGCCACAATGAGCAGTTCTTC. Its protein product is CASSFHDRGHNEQFF. The chain joins TRBV5-1 to TRBJ2-5, with TRBD1 identical over 8 junction bases. The J call is doubtful: the DNA matches TRBJ2-1 better. The germline V gene gives CDR1 as SGHRS and CDR2 as YFSETQ. Reading from cysteine to phenylalanine, the CDR3 counts 15 amino acids. The only DNA kept is the CDR3, 45 bases in frame from the first base.